The 19 T cell receptor beta chains below come from one sample, sequenced in a study of blood T cell repertoires in COVID-19. Clones were sequenced by immunoSEQ multiplex PCR, and TCRdb holds only the in-frame ones, with some missing. The sample has about 110,000 clones, about 64% seen once; the top ten hold approximately 0.9%. The material sequenced was peripheral blood. The receptors come from a human donor with acute or convalescent COVID-19. The donor label of this sample is uncertain.

In its sample, this clone is medium-sized (0.01 to 0.1%). The chain recombines TRBV5-1 with TRBJ2-3; 14 bases map to TRBD2. CDR1 and CDR2 from the germline V gene are SGHRS and YFSETQ. J lost 6 bases, V lost 0 bases, and 6 bases had no gene match. The CDR3 runs to 17 residues. The CDR3 DNA reads as TGCGCCAGCAGCTTGGGAGGACTAGCGGGGGGCTCGGATACGCAGTATTTT. Translated, it gives CASSLGGLAGGSDTQYF.

CDR3: CASSLDTTQETQYF. The CDR3 DNA sequence: TGTGCCAGCAGCTTAGACACTACCCAAGAGACCCAGTACTTC. The chain has TRBV7-9 and TRBJ2-5; D remains unclear. The ends were cut back, 1 base at V and 1 base at J, with 7 bases in the middle. Germline V gives CDR1 SEHNR, CDR2 FQNEAQ (reference sequence). The CDR3 contains 14 residues.

This chain joins TRBV6-5 and TRBJ2-1; D might be TRBD1 (5 bases). Trimming pared 7 bases from V and 0 bases from J, leaving 13 bases between. The germline CDR1 and CDR2 sequences are MNHEY and SVGAGI. The CDR3 is 15 amino acids. CDR3 coding DNA: TGTGCCAGCAAAACGGACAAAAGCTCCTACAATGAGCAGTTCTTC. Translated: CASKTDKSSYNEQFF.

The gene calls are TRBV5-1 and TRBJ1-5; D remains unclear. The CDR3 is 13 amino acids. The germline V and J ends were trimmed by 0 bases and 6 bases, with 7 bases remaining between them. From germline, CDR1 is SGHRS and CDR2 YFSETQ. CDR3 protein: CASSLGVGQPQHF. In DNA form, the CDR3 reads TGCGCCAGCAGCTTGGGAGTTGGTCAGCCCCAGCATTTT.

V usage is TRBV9 and J usage is TRBJ1-2; D remains unclear. This CDR3 comprises 15 residues. The germline V gene has CDR1 SGDLS and CDR2 YYNGEE. Between the trimmed V and J ends, which lost 4 bases and 5 bases, there was a span of 18 bases. The CDR3 here is CASSTSPGLVYGYTF. The CDR3 DNA sequence: TGTGCCAGCAGCACATCCCCAGGACTAGTTTATGGCTACACCTTC.

This clone was observed a few times. The chain is built from TRBV28 and TRBJ1-1; D gene uncertain. V was clipped by 7 bases and J by 2 bases, with 14 bases between them. This CDR3 is 14 amino acids long. The germline gives CDR1 MDHEN, CDR2 SYDVKM. The CDR3 nucleotides read TGTGCCAGCAACCGCGGGATCTTTAACACTGAAGCTTTCTTT. Translation gives CASNRGIFNTEAFF.

This chain uses TRBV19 with TRBJ2-5; TRBD2 matches 8 bases. V lost 4 bases to trimming and J lost 5 bases; unmatched junction nucleotides: 3. The CDR3 covers 13 residues. The germline gives CDR1 LNHDA, CDR2 SQIVND (reference sequence). The CDR3 coding sequence is TGTGCCAGTAGTAGCGGGGGGTGGGAGACCCAGTACTTC. Its translation: CASSSGGWETQYF.

This clone was seen more than once but under ten times. V gene TRBV19 combines with J gene TRBJ2-1; 9 bases agree with TRBD2. Trimming took 5 bases from V and 7 from J; bases not matched to a gene: 6. Germline CDR1 and CDR2: LNHDA and SQIVND (reference sequence). This CDR3 contains 14 residues. CDR3 in amino acids: CASSQRGVRNEQFF. DNA of the CDR3: TGTGCCAGTAGTCAGCGGGGGGTCCGGAATGAGCAGTTCTTC.

In this sample, this clone turned up a few times. V is TRBV6-5 and J is TRBJ2-7, with D perhaps matching TRBD2 (6 bases). CDR1 and CDR2 (germline): MNHEY, SVGAGI. This CDR3 contains 15 residues. Trimming shortened V by 5 bases and J by 7 bases, and 21 bases separated the two germline ends. CDR3 coding DNA: TGTGCCAGCAGTAAACGGGGGACCGACCCGGGAGAGCAGTACTTC. Amino acids: CASSKRGTDPGEQYF.

The gene calls are TRBV6-5 and TRBJ1-1, with 8 bases matching TRBD1. The germline V gene encodes CDR1 MNHEY and CDR2 SVGAGI. CDR3 size: 15 residues. The ends lost 8 bases at V and 5 bases at J; junction bases unmatched: 13. CDR3 nucleotide sequence: TGTGCCAGCCGTTCCAGACAGGGGAGAGGTACTGAAGCTTTCTTT. This codes for CASRSRQGRGTEAFF.

The rearrangement joins TRBV11-2 to TRBJ1-2; TRBD1 matches 7 bases. The CDR3 runs 14 residues. Germline V lookup: CDR1 SGHAT, CDR2 FQNNGV. The ends lost 5 bases at V and 4 bases at J; junction bases unmatched: 7. Here the CDR3 reads CASSALTGPYGYTF. In nucleotides, the CDR3 is TGTGCCAGCAGCGCTCTGACAGGGCCCTATGGCTACACCTTC.

V gene TRBV2 combines with J gene TRBJ2-3; 10 nucleotides agree with TRBD2. The CDR3 spans 17 residues. With 1 base clipped from V and 6 bases from J, the junction kept 10 bases outside the gene matches. Per germline, CDR1 SNHLY and CDR2 FYNNEI. The CDR3 spells CASSEDPSGGARDTQYF. CDR3 DNA: TGTGCCAGCAGTGAAGATCCCAGCGGGGGGGCCCGGGATACGCAGTATTTT.

This clone has a single count. The V and J genes are TRBV11-2 and TRBJ2-7; TRBD1 matches at 11 bases. From germline, CDR1 is SGHAT and CDR2 FQNNGV. With 5 bases clipped from V and 3 bases from J, the junction kept 6 bases outside the gene matches. The CDR3 spans 15 residues. As DNA, the CDR3 is TGTGCCAGCAGCGAAGCAGGGACAGGGGGCTACGAGCAGTACTTC. Its protein is CASSEAGTGGYEQYF.

V and J are TRBV11-2 and TRBJ1-6; D gene uncertain. The CDR3 has 15 residues. Germline-derived CDR1 and CDR2 are SGHAT and FQNNGV. V lost 5 bases to trimming and J lost 0 bases, with 8 bases between them. CDR3 in amino acids: CASSPSPSYNSPLHF. DNA for the CDR3: TGTGCCAGCAGCCCGTCTCCCTCCTATAATTCACCCCTCCACTTT.

This chain uses TRBV5-4 with TRBJ1-2; the match to TRBD1 covers 8 bases. Germline loops: CDR1 SGHNT, CDR2 YYREEE (reference sequence). V lost 6 bases, J lost 2 bases, and 6 bases stayed unmatched. The CDR3 covers 14 residues. CDR3 sequence: CASNYRGENYGYTF. The DNA of the CDR3 is TGTGCCAGCAACTACAGGGGGGAGAACTATGGCTACACCTTC.

This chain joins TRBV6-5 and TRBJ1-4; D is possibly TRBD1 (6 bases). V lost 5 bases to trimming and J lost 6 bases, with 13 bases between them. Germline V gene data show CDR1 as MNHEY and CDR2 as SVGAGI. The CDR3 covers 14 residues. In DNA, the CDR3 is TGTGCCAGCAGTCCGGGCGGGGGCGATGAAAAACTGTTTTTT. Translation: CASSPGGGDEKLFF.

This clone was picked up a small number of times. V usage is TRBV21-1 and J usage is TRBJ2-7; the D call of TRBD1 is as the table states it, not checked on the DNA. TRBV21-1 constitutes a pseudogene. The CDR3 has 13 amino acids. CDR3 DNA sequence: TGTGCCAGCAGCTTCTCGGACAGGGGAGGGCAGTACGTC. Its translation: CASSFSDRGGQYV.

The chain recombines TRBV5-1 with TRBJ2-5; 7 bases are shared with TRBD2. Germline CDR1 is SGHRS and CDR2 is YFSETQ. The trim removed 0 bases at V and 2 bases at J, leaving 1 base unmatched. The CDR3 consists of 14 residues. This CDR3 is CASSLAGGQETQYF. The CDR3 nucleotides read TGCGCCAGCAGCTTGGCGGGGGGTCAAGAGACCCAGTACTTC.

As DNA, the CDR3 is TGTGCCAGCAGCTTCATTCTACAGGGGTACAATGAGCAGTTCTTC. Translated: CASSFILQGYNEQFF. The chain uses TRBV5-5 and TRBJ2-1; 7 bases align to TRBD1. The germline V gene encodes CDR1 SGHKS and CDR2 YYEKEE (reference sequence). CDR3 length: 15 amino acids. With 2 bases clipped from V and 4 bases from J, the junction kept 6 bases outside the gene matches.